This T cell receptor beta chain was profiled in a study of CD8+ T cells in alopecia areata. This clone has a handful of counts. The CDR3 length is 13 residues. Unmatched junction bases numbered 1, after V lost 4 bases and J lost 3 bases. The germline CDR1 and CDR2 sequences are SGHRS and YFSETQ. RNA, once extracted, was reverse transcribed into cDNA for use as the sequencing template. Libraries were prepared by immunoSEQ multiplex PCR; TCRdb keeps only in-frame clonotypes and omits some of them. The data show 50,000 to 70,000 clones, with 44% seen just once and roughly 51% held by the top ten. The genes are TRBV5-1 and TRBJ2-1, with 7 bases matching TRBD2. The specimen was NKG2D-low CD8+ T cells sorted from blood. The sequence derives from a human donor with alopecia areata. DNA of the CDR3: TGCGCCAGCAGCCGGACTAGCTACAATGAGCAGTTCTTC. Translating gives CASSRTSYNEQFF.